This T cell receptor (beta chain) was sequenced for a study of OX40 agonist ivuxolimab in advanced cancers. Looking at the study overall: Ivuxolimab was an agonistic, fully human IgG2 monoclonal antibody directed against OX40 (CD134), a costimulatory receptor. Intravenous ivuxolimab was administered to patients every 2 weeks at six dose levels: 0.01, 0.1, 0.3, 1.5, 3 and 10 mg/kg. Of the 50 to 55 dose-escalation patients, hepatocellular carcinoma was present in about 20, melanoma in around 15, renal cell carcinoma in 9 and head and neck cancer in 9. In the dose-escalation cohort, about four fifths of patients were male, and the mean age was 60 years with a range of roughly 20 to 80. Prior anti-PD-1, anti-PD-L1 or anti-CTLA-4 therapy was permitted, and 40% of dose-escalation patients had received checkpoint inhibitors. Partial responses occurred in three dose-escalation patients, of whom one had hepatocellular carcinoma and two had cutaneous melanoma. The point of sequencing TCRbeta in the periphery was to test whether ivuxolimab changed TCR sequence diversity and drove clonal T-cell expansion. The monotherapy dose-escalation portion (N ≈ 50 patients) of the phase I ivuxolimab trial is reported in the paper.

CDR1 and CDR2 were assigned from the germline V gene as SGHVS and FQNEAQ. V is cut back by 1 base and J by 4 bases, with 8 bases in the junction unmatched. From the cysteine up to the phenylalanine, the CDR3 has a length of 16 residues. The DNA shown is the 48-base CDR3, in frame from base 1. To sequence the TCRbeta CDR3 region, genomic DNA was isolated from the sorted cells. TCRbeta CDR3 regions were sequenced using the immunoSEQ Assay. The table comes from immuneACCESS by way of TCRdb, which keeps in-frame sequences with V and J called. Part of the clones is missing from these tables; in studies checked, under half for an unresolved V gene and the rest for unknown reasons. Across this sample there are roughly 98,000 clones, with roughly 80% seen only once. The ten largest clones take up almost 1.5% of the sample. This clone showed up just a few times. Its recognized antigen is unknown. Per-nucleotide qualities are absent, and no much larger clonotype sits a single base away.

The trial excluded patients who had a history of autoimmune disease or were on systemic immunosuppression. In every dose cohort, peripheral blood was drawn for TCR sequencing at baseline, cycle 4 day 1, and cycle 7 day 1. Samples were obtained from an open-label, multicenter, first-in-human phase I dose-escalation trial of ivuxolimab. Adults with locally advanced or metastatic head and neck squamous cell, hepatocellular, melanoma or renal cell carcinoma were enrolled in the trial. Before TCR sequencing, CD4+ T cells and CD8+ T cells from peripheral blood were sorted into separate populations. The paper's findings and limits, for the study overall: Low levels of normalized T-cell clonal expansion were also seen in some patients who did not respond. The antigen specificity of the clonally expanded peripheral T cells was not determined. After ivuxolimab, more expanded clones were found on average in CD8+ T cells than in CD4+ T cells. In partial responders in the 0.1-3.0 mg/kg groups, normalized peripheral clonal expansion was found to be among the lowest, especially among CD8+ T cells. At doses from 0.1 to 3.0 mg/kg, clonal expansion was seen in both CD4+ and CD8+ blood T cells between baseline and week 6.

Sequenced here: CD4+ or CD8+ T cells sorted from blood, sampled in a trial of the OX40 agonist ivuxolimab. The chain links TRBV7-8 with TRBJ2-5; TRBD1 lines up with 8 middle nucleotides. This TCR derives from an adult with an advanced solid tumor such as melanoma, head and neck, liver or kidney cancer. This receptor carries the CDR3 CASSLDTGQGSETQYF. The nucleotide sequence is given as TGTGCCAGCAGCTTAGATACTGGACAGGGATCAGAGACCCAGTACTTC.